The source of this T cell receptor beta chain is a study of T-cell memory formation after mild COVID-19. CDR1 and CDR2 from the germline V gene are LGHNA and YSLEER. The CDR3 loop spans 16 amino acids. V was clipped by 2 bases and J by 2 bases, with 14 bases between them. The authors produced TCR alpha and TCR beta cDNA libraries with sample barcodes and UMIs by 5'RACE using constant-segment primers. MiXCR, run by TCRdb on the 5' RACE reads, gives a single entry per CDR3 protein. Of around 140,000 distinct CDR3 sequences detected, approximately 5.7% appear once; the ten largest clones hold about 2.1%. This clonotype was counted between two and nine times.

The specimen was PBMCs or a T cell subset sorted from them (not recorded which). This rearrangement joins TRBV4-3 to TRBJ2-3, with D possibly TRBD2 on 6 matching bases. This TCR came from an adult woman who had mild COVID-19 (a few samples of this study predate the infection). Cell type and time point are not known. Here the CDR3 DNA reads TGCGCCAGCAGCCAACTAGCGCGGGGATACACAGATACGCAGTATTTT. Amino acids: CASSQLARGYTDTQYF.